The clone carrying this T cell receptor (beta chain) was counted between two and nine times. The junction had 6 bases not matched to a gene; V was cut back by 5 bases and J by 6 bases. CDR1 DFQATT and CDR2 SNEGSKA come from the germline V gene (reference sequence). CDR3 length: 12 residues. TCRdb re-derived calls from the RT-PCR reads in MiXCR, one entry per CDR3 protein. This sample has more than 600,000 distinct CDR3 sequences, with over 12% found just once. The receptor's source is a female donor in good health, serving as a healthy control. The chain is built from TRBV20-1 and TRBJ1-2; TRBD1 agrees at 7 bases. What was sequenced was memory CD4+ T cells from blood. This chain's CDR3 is CSAARQGNGYTF. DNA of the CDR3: TGCAGTGCTGCCAGACAGGGTAATGGCTACACCTTC.